The clone carrying this T cell receptor (beta chain) was recorded once. The antigen remains unidentified. The PCR had 60 Vbeta and 13 Jbeta primers. Measured with immunoSEQ multiplex PCR; TCRdb has only the in-frame clones, and not every one. The table includes 150,000 to 200,000 clones, 65% to 80% detected once. This sample was included in a study of cytomegalovirus exposure and HLA in healthy donors. Regarding the study as a whole: The likely explanation for a cluster of highly shared sequence variants was sequencing artifact. Clonal expansion was found to be greater in HLA-associated TCR beta chains than in equally common others in a later analysis.

This CDR3 contains 15 residues. Trimming removed 4 bases from V and 2 bases from J; junction bases left unmatched: 7. The germline V gene encodes CDR1 KGHSH and CDR2 LQKENI. This TCR derives from a woman in her thirties or forties in good health and CMV-seropositive. Sample: PBMCs. The chain recombines TRBV18 with TRBJ2-7; 8 bases are a match to TRBD1. The DNA for the CDR3 is TGTGCCAGCTCACGGGGGACAGGCGATGCCTACGAGCAGTACTTC. This encodes CASSRGTGDAYEQYF.